The T cell receptor (beta chain) described here comes from a study of shared clonotypes between healthy human individuals. Unsorted samples, those not sorted, used approximately 88 million PBMCs for genomic DNA. Assay runs were performed at deep level. TCRdb keeps only in-frame clones here, not all; method: immunoSEQ multiplex PCR. The sample carries about 450,000 clones, roughly 80% recorded once. Germline V gene sequence: CDR1 MDHEN, CDR2 SYDVKM. The CDR3 has 15 amino acids. Trimming took 3 bases from V and 7 from J; bases not matched to a gene: 7. The clonotype was recovered from a woman in her forties in good health. Some clones in this sample may be carry-over from other donors' samples. Sequencing was performed on PBMCs. The V and J genes are TRBV28 and TRBJ2-7, with 12 bases aligning to TRBD2. The CDR3 loop is CASSFGLAGPREQYF. The CDR3 DNA sequence: TGTGCCAGCAGTTTTGGACTAGCGGGACCGAGGGAGCAGTACTTC.